This T cell receptor (beta chain) was captured by sequencing in a study of blood T cell repertoires in COVID-19. With 4 bases clipped from V and 4 bases from J, the junction kept 3 bases outside the gene matches. The CDR3 is 14 amino acids. Per the germline V gene, CDR1 is MNHEY and CDR2 is SMNVEV (reference sequence). This table comes from immunoSEQ multiplex PCR, and its TCRdb copy is limited to in-frame clones, with some not included. The table records under 15,000 clones, approximately 80% of them present only once. Sequencing was carried out using peripheral blood. The clonotype originates from a man aged 40-55 years with active or convalescent COVID-19. J is TRBJ1-2 and V is TRBV27; 10 bases align to TRBD1. The CDR3 nucleotides are TGTGCCAGCAGTTCTCGGGACAGGGGCTATGGCTACACCTTC. This translates into CASSSRDRGYGYTF.